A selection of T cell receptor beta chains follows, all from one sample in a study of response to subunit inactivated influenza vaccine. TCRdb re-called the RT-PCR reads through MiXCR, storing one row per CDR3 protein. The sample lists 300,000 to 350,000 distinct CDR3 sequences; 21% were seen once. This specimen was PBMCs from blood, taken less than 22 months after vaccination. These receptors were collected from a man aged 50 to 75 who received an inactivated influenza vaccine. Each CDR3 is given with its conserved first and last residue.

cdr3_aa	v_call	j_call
CSARGDLYGYTF	TRBV20-1	TRBJ1-2
CASSPRGLAGETQYF	TRBV25-1	TRBJ2-5
CATKSNPGQVPGELFF	TRBV10-3	TRBJ2-2
CSARDARGVWSNQPQHF	TRBV20-1	TRBJ1-5
CASGDRSSYNSPLHF	TRBV12-3/TRBV12-4	TRBJ1-6
CASNNPYRATNEKLFF	TRBV11-2	TRBJ1-4
CASSVGRGLSYNEQFF	TRBV2	TRBJ2-1
CASSLETGSSYEQYF	TRBV7-2	TRBJ2-7
CATSAGARSSYNEQFF	TRBV24-1	TRBJ2-1
CASSQDRGGSAGELFF	TRBV4-2	TRBJ2-2
CASSRDRSELFF	TRBV7-9	TRBJ1-4
CASSMTSGRVNEQFF	TRBV19	TRBJ2-1
CSARDDRGAGELFF	TRBV20-1	TRBJ2-2
CASSYRLAANNEQFF	TRBV6-5	TRBJ2-1
CASSQTGGVSFLEQYF	TRBV3-1	TRBJ2-7
CASSQDTSNSPLHF	TRBV4-2	TRBJ1-6
CASSHLADYNEQFF	TRBV3-1	TRBJ2-1
CASRSLGNYEQYF	TRBV28	TRBJ2-7
CASSQGGAGGSRIYGYTF	TRBV4-2	TRBJ1-2
CASSLVVGLAGPTGELFF	TRBV11-1	TRBJ2-2
CASSLAAGQETQYF	TRBV5-1	TRBJ2-5
CAWSAGFLNTEAFF	TRBV30	TRBJ1-1
CASSRYGQSSYEQYF	TRBV12-3/TRBV12-4	TRBJ2-7
CASSSKPIAVEQFF	TRBV7-2	TRBJ2-1
CASSHRNTGALTEAFF	TRBV6-2/TRBV6-3	TRBJ1-1
CASSLYRAFF	TRBV12-3/TRBV12-4	TRBJ1-1
CASPPEGQRGTDTQYF	TRBV2	TRBJ2-3
CSARVAGETQYF	TRBV20-1	TRBJ2-5
CASSQARGGGYEQYF	TRBV3-1	TRBJ2-7
CASRGAALNQPQHF	TRBV19	TRBJ1-5
CSAVLAGLEYEQYF	TRBV29-1	TRBJ2-7
CASSQDPGKAWDSPLHF	TRBV4-3	TRBJ1-6
CASSYYLLYRENEQFF	TRBV11-2	TRBJ2-1
CAISGDPSGELFF	TRBV10-3	TRBJ2-2
CASSVGGGNTDTQYF	TRBV5-4	TRBJ2-3
CSVLGDGEKLFF	TRBV20-1	TRBJ1-4
CASSQEISGRALDEQFF	TRBV4-1	TRBJ2-1
CASSQPDRENSPLHF	TRBV4-1	TRBJ1-6
CASSPWSSTGAFGTGNTIYF	TRBV11-2	TRBJ1-3
CASSFSSNTDILNTEAFF	TRBV11-1	TRBJ1-1
CASSLSGGLETQYF	TRBV12-3/TRBV12-4	TRBJ2-5
CASSERRAGGLQNIQYF	TRBV5-6	TRBJ2-4
CSVAGQPQETQYF	TRBV29-1	TRBJ2-5
CASAPDMTAEQYF	TRBV18	TRBJ2-7
CSARGLGQLLFF	TRBV20-1	TRBJ2-2
CASKGPPLDRIFDSPLHF	TRBV6-1	TRBJ1-6
CASSRNQQGTVNEKLFF	TRBV4-3	TRBJ1-4
CASSFHNEQFF	TRBV12-3/TRBV12-4	TRBJ2-1
CASVDGTSGQTTYNEQFF	TRBV5-4	TRBJ2-1
CASSLALSGSIYEQHF	TRBV5-1	TRBJ2-7
CASSSFPGELFF	TRBV11-3	TRBJ2-2
CASSAPGQVTQHF	TRBV6-6	TRBJ1-5
CASSKWGHLDQETQYF	TRBV27	TRBJ2-5
CASSLASGPYEQYF	TRBV7-8	TRBJ2-7
CASSPGQYNEQFF	TRBV5-1	TRBJ2-1
CASSGQGLEQYF	TRBV5-1	TRBJ2-7
CSARHVYSNQPQHF	TRBV20-1	TRBJ1-5